This section outlines one T cell receptor beta chain sequence together with its context. The antigen is unknown. Germline V CDR1 and CDR2: SGHDT, YYEEEE. Trimming at V came to 4 bases and at J to 0 bases, leaving 4 bases not matched to a gene. The CDR3 covers 16 residues. When replicate PCRs were run on sorted subsets, they used approximately 0.2 ug DNA, approximately 33,000 T cell genomes. Sequencing used immunoSEQ multiplex PCR; TCRdb keeps in-frame clones, though not all of them. The repertoire includes 850,000 to 1,100,000 clones, 77% of them detected once, and roughly 0.82% sits in the top ten. These data originate in a study of shared clonotypes between healthy human individuals. Study-level findings and limits: Clonotype sharing among donors, it was expected, would be affected by sequencing depth. Generation probabilities were higher for clonotypes shared across all four sorted-subset donors than for unshared ones.

The receptor comes from a man between 18 and 29 years old in good health. Some clones in this sample may be carry-over from other donors' samples. The sequencing input was memory CD4+ T cells from PBMCs. Noted subset: CD45RA-negative fraction. The chain links TRBV5-6 to TRBJ1-6; 7 nucleotides align to TRBD1. DNA of the CDR3: TGTGCCAGCAGCCGGGGACAGAGCTCCTATAATTCACCCCTCCACTTT. It translates to CASSRGQSSYNSPLHF. Full variable domain (missing parts from reference TRBV5-6 and TRBJ1-6): DAGVTQSPTHLIKTRGQQVTLRCSPKSGHDTVSWYQQALGQGPQFIFQYYEEEERQRGNFPDRFSGHQFPNYSSELNVNALLLGDSALYLCASSRGQSSYNSPLHFGNGTRLTVT.